The TCR delta chain under discussion was sequenced for a study of γδ T cells in repeated Plasmodium falciparum infection. Whole-study findings and limits: Vdelta2-negative gammadelta repertoires appeared less diverse and less shared in Malian than Australian children.

Flow sorting of PBMC yielded separate Vgamma9/Vdelta2+ and Vdelta2-negative gammadelta T cell populations for bulk repertoire analysis. With CATT, TCRdb re-called clones from the multiplex PCR reads. Seen here are approximately 50,000 delta-chain clones, around 2% observed once, and the top ten hold roughly a quarter. Trimming took 0 bases from V and 3 from J; bases not matched to a gene: 27. This CDR3 is 24 amino acids long. Germline CDR1 is TSESDYY and CDR2 is QEAYKQQN. As concerns this clone: The target antigen is unknown. The TCRdb record carries a much larger clone's protein, which differs from this DNA's translation at residue 19; a read error is the likely cause, and the protein listed here is the DNA translation.

This chain joins TRAV38-2/DV8 and TRDJ1; 12 positions match TRDD3. TCRdb supplies no J gene; here it was assigned by aligning the nucleotide sequence to germline. The specimen sequenced was gamma-delta T cells from blood. The sequence came from a pool of human donors (malaria-infected and uninfected, not separated). The CDR3 DNA sequence: TGTGCTTATAGGAGCGCGAGACGTTGGGACCCTTTACTGGGGGATACTTGGTCGTCCGATAAACTCATCTTT. This translates into CAYRSARRWDPLLGDTWSSDKLIF.